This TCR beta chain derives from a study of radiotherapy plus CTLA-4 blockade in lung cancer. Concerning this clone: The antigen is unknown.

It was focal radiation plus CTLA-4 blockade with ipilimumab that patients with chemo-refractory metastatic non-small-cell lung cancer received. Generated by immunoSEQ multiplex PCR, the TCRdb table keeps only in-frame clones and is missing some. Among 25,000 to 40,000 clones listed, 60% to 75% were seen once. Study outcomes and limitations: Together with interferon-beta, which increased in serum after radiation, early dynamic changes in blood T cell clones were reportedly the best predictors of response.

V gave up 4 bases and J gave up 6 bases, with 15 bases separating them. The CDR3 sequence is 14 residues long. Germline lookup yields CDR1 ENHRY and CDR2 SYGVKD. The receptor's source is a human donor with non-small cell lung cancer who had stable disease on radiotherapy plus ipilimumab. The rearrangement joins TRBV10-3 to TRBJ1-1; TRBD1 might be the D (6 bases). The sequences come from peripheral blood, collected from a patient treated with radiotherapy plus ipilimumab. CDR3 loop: CAISVLQGTPEAFF. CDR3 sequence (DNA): TGTGCCATCAGTGTGCTCCAGGGGACGCCTGAAGCTTTCTTT.